This is a list of T cell receptor beta chains from one sample in a study of metastatic and nonmetastatic thyroid tumors. TCRdb reassembled clones from the PCR reads with MiXCR. The repertoire holds around 13,000 clones, with 23% as singletons. Sequencing was carried out using blood. These receptors were collected from a female donor with papillary thyroid cancer or a benign thyroid nodule (not recorded which). Some clones in this sample may be carry-over from other donors' samples. CDR3s include the opening cysteine and the closing phenylalanine or tryptophan.

v_call: TRBV30
j_call: TRBJ1-1
cdr3_aa: CAWSTGLVEAFF

v_call: TRBV9
j_call: TRBJ2-3
cdr3_aa: CASSAKDTQYF

v_call: TRBV4-3
j_call: TRBJ1-6
cdr3_aa: CASSQDPAGNSPLHF

v_call: TRBV4-1
j_call: TRBJ1-2
cdr3_aa: CASSQVGQLTYGYTF

v_call: TRBV4-2
j_call: TRBJ2-3
cdr3_aa: CASSQVVGGAVVDTQYF

v_call: TRBV2
j_call: TRBJ1-1
cdr3_aa: CASSGGRRGNTEAFF

v_call: TRBV4-1
j_call: TRBJ1-3
cdr3_aa: CASSQEYGGGGNTIYF

v_call: TRBV5-1
j_call: TRBJ1-1
cdr3_aa: CASSLTPGTGGNTEAFF

v_call: TRBV4-1
j_call: TRBJ2-5
cdr3_aa: CASSQEGAARETQYF

v_call: TRBV4-3
j_call: TRBJ2-2
cdr3_aa: CASSQEVEEVEVTGELFF

v_call: TRBV27
j_call: TRBJ2-3
cdr3_aa: CASSSGLETDTQYF

v_call: TRBV20-1
j_call: TRBJ2-1
cdr3_aa: CSASSPSGLSTLYNEQFF

v_call: TRBV27
j_call: TRBJ1-2
cdr3_aa: CASSVRRYYGYTF

v_call: TRBV12-3/TRBV12-4
j_call: TRBJ1-3
cdr3_aa: CASTTDAGNTIYF

v_call: TRBV2
j_call: TRBJ2-7
cdr3_aa: CASSESLYEQYF

v_call: TRBV20-1
j_call: TRBJ1-5
cdr3_aa: CSARLKGRTGGPRSQHF

v_call: TRBV5-1
j_call: TRBJ2-7
cdr3_aa: CASSLASGGSRGYEQYF

v_call: TRBV28
j_call: TRBJ2-7
cdr3_aa: CASSTDRFFYEQYF

v_call: TRBV4-1
j_call: TRBJ2-1
cdr3_aa: CASSQDGGSNGQFF

v_call: TRBV18
j_call: TRBJ1-2
cdr3_aa: CASSPIAGADGYTF

v_call: TRBV24-1
j_call: TRBJ2-1
cdr3_aa: CATSDPYLETGNNEQFF

v_call: TRBV5-1
j_call: TRBJ2-2
cdr3_aa: CASSLGEPTGELFF

v_call: TRBV20-1
j_call: TRBJ1-1
cdr3_aa: CSARTGTGGTEAFF

v_call: TRBV7-8
j_call: TRBJ1-2
cdr3_aa: CASSLAGSAGYGYTF

v_call: TRBV3-1
j_call: TRBJ2-3
cdr3_aa: CASSQERDTQYF

v_call: TRBV27
j_call: TRBJ2-5
cdr3_aa: CASSKGMVSGRQETQYF

v_call: TRBV27
j_call: TRBJ1-5
cdr3_aa: CASSLSQPSIMPQHF

v_call: TRBV2
j_call: TRBJ2-7
cdr3_aa: CASSALAGGPHEQYF

v_call: TRBV5-1
j_call: TRBJ1-1
cdr3_aa: CASSLDEGANTEAFF

v_call: TRBV11-2
j_call: TRBJ2-3
cdr3_aa: CASSSGDFDTDTQYF

v_call: TRBV6-1
j_call: TRBJ2-7
cdr3_aa: CASSKPSGGTYEQYF

v_call: TRBV5-1
j_call: TRBJ1-1
cdr3_aa: CASSSGRPMEAFF

v_call: TRBV20-1
j_call: TRBJ1-1
cdr3_aa: CSARAGRHRTEAFF

v_call: TRBV19
j_call: TRBJ1-1
cdr3_aa: CASSIQVGVTSNTEAFF

v_call: TRBV24-1
j_call: TRBJ2-3
cdr3_aa: CATSDSAVGSGSLADTQYF

v_call: TRBV5-1
j_call: TRBJ1-1
cdr3_aa: CASSFSLRGTEAFF